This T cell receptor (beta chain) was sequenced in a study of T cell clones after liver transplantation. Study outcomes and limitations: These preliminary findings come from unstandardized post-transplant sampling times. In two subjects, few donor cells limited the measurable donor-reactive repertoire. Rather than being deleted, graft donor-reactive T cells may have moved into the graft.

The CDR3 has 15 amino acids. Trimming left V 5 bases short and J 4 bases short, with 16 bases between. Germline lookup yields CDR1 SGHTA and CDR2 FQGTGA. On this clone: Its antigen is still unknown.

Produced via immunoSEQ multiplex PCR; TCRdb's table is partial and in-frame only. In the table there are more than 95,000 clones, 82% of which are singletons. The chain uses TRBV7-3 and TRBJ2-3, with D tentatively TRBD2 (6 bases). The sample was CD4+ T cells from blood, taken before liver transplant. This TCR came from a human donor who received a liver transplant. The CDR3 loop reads CASSAYAGFADTQYF. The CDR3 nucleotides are TGTGCCAGCAGCGCCTATGCGGGGTTTGCAGATACGCAGTATTTT. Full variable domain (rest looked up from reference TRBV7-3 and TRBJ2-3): GAGVSQTPSNKVTEKGKYVELRCDPISGHTALYWYRQSLGQGPEFLIYFQGTGAADDSGLPNDRFFAVRPEGSVSTLKIQRTERGDSAVYLCASSAYAGFADTQYFGPGTRLTVL.